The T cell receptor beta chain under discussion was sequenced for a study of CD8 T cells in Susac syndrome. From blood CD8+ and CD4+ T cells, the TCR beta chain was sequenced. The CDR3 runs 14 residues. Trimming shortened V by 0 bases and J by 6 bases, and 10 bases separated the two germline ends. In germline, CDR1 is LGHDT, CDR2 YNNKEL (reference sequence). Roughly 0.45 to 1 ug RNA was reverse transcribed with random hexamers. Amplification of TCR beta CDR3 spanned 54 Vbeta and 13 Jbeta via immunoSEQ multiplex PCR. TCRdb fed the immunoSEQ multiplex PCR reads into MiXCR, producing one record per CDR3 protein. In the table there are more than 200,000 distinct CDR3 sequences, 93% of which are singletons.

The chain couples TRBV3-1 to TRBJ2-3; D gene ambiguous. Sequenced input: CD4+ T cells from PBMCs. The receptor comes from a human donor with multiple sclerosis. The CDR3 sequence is CASSQDWSSDTQYF. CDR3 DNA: TGTGCCAGCAGCCAAGACTGGAGCTCCGATACGCAGTATTTT.